These 25 T cell receptor beta chains originate from one sample sequenced in a study of T cells after posttransplantation cyclophosphamide. Treatment was busulfan-fludarabine conditioning, a marrow graft, and cyclophosphamide on days +3 and +4. Method: immunoSEQ multiplex PCR; TCRdb's copy keeps in-frame clones and lacks some. The sample includes 4,400 or so clones, around 80% of them seen just once. This specimen consisted of PBMCs, obtained after an allogeneic stem cell transplant with post-transplant cyclophosphamide. These receptors were collected from a female patient aged 50-65 years who received an allogeneic stem cell transplant from a related donor, was CMV-positive, and had no GVHD. A subset of T cells may come from the graft donor.

This sequence joins TRBV10-1 and TRBJ2-3; 7 bases match TRBD2. CDR3 length: 13 amino acids. Trimming removed 0 bases from V and 8 bases from J; junction bases left unmatched: 2. Germline V lookup: CDR1 WNHNN, CDR2 SYGVQD (reference sequence). CDR3 in amino acids: CASSESGRGTQYF. CDR3 DNA sequence: TGCGCCAGCAGTGAGTCGGGGAGGGGTACGCAGTATTTT.

The chain recombines TRBV19 with TRBJ2-7; TRBD1 is a possible D gene (6 bases). Germline V gene lookup returns CDR1 LNHDA and CDR2 SQIVND (reference sequence). This CDR3 comprises 13 residues. V dropped 8 bases and J dropped 3 bases, with 14 bases sitting between them. In DNA form, the CDR3 reads TGTGCCAGTTCCGGGACAAGAGTCTACGAGCAGTACTTC. Translating it yields CASSGTRVYEQYF.

The chain joins TRBV5-1 to TRBJ2-2; TRBD1 matches 9 bases. The V gene's germline CDR1 is SGHRS and CDR2 YFSETQ. This CDR3 contains 16 residues. V lost 2 bases, J lost 5 bases, and 7 bases stayed unmatched. CDR3 bases: TGCGCCAGCAGCTTCAATACAGGGGGCGGGACCGGGGAGCTGTTTTTT. Residues: CASSFNTGGGTGELFF.

This clone was picked up a small number of times. The chain recombines TRBV11-1 with TRBJ1-3, with 8 bases fitting TRBD1. This CDR3 has 14 amino acids. The V and J ends lost 7 bases and 1 base, in that order; junction bases with no gene match: 3. CDR1 and CDR2 from the germline V gene are SGHAT and FQDESV (reference sequence). CDR3 in amino acids: CASTTGGSGNTIYF. CDR3 sequence (DNA): TGTGCCAGCACCACAGGGGGTTCTGGAAACACCATATATTTT.

CDR3 coding DNA: TGTGCCTGGAGTGTGGGACAGGGGCCATATGGCTACACCTTC. Residues: CAWSVGQGPYGYTF. The chain carries TRBV30 and TRBJ1-2, with 10 bases that match TRBD1. Germline CDR1 GTSNPN, CDR2 SVGIG (reference sequence). The length of the CDR3 is 14 residues. The V and J ends lost 0 bases and 5 bases, in that order; junction bases with no gene match: 3.

The chain employs TRBV5-6 and TRBJ1-1; D is possibly TRBD1 (6 bases). Looked up from germline, CDR1 is SGHDT and CDR2 is YYEEEE. The CDR3 extends over 15 amino acids. The V end lost 1 base, the J end lost 6 bases, and 16 bases lay between the germline ends. The CDR3 sequence: CASSLLTGWTSEAFF. The CDR3 DNA follows: TGTGCCAGCAGCTTGTTAACAGGGTGGACATCTGAAGCTTTCTTT.

The V call is TRBV5-1, the J call TRBJ2-7, with 11 nucleotides matching TRBD2. The CDR3 is 15 amino acids. The V and J ends lost 1 base and 3 bases, in that order; junction bases with no gene match: 3. The germline V gene has CDR1 SGHRS and CDR2 YFSETQ. This chain's CDR3 is CASSLTSGSYYEQYF. CDR3 nucleotides: TGCGCCAGCAGCTTGACTAGCGGGAGTTACTACGAGCAGTACTTC. The full variable domain, completed using reference TRBV5-1 and TRBJ2-7, is KAGVTQTPRYLIKTRGQQVTLSCSPISGHRSVSWYQQTPGQGLQFLFEYFSETQRNKGNFPGRFSGRQFSNSRSEMNVSTLELGDSALYLCASSLTSGSYYEQYFGPGTRLTVT.

The chain links TRBV5-1 to TRBJ1-2; maybe TRBD1 (5 bases). Trimming stripped 0 bases from V and 3 bases from J, with 9 bases between. Germline CDR1 SGHRS, CDR2 YFSETQ. This CDR3 has 14 amino acids. The CDR3: CASSLEFRDYGYTF. The CDR3 region has the DNA TGCGCCAGCAGCTTGGAGTTCAGGGACTATGGCTACACCTTC.

In this sample, this clone turned up a few times. V and J are TRBV28 and TRBJ1-6, with D uncertain. The V end lost 8 bases, the J end lost 10 bases, and 3 bases lay between the germline ends. In germline, CDR1 is MDHEN, CDR2 SYDVKM. The CDR3 loop spans 9 amino acids. The CDR3 loop reads CASGSPLHF. CDR3 DNA sequence: TGTGCCAGCGGCTCACCCCTCCACTTT.

The chain is built from TRBV7-2 and TRBJ2-3; a weak D match, TRBD2 (9 bases). With 2 bases removed from V and 5 bases from J, the gap between germline ends came to 17 bases. There are 16 residues in the CDR3. Per germline, CDR1 SGHTA and CDR2 FQGNSA. CDR3 in amino acids: CASSLRLAGQVDTQYF. In DNA, the CDR3 is TGTGCCAGCAGCTTAAGGCTAGCGGGACAGGTAGATACGCAGTATTTT.

The chain is built from TRBV2 and TRBJ1-2; D call uncertain. CDR1 is SNHLY, CDR2 FYNNEI, per germline. Trimming took 6 bases from V and 8 from J, leaving 16 bases between them. This CDR3 has 13 residues. The CDR3 DNA reads as TGTGCCAGCAGCCTAGTAGTAGGGAGCGGCTACACCTTC. Translating gives CASSLVVGSGYTF.

The chain recombines TRBV6-6 with TRBJ1-3, with 9 positions matching TRBD1. V lost 5 bases and J lost 4; bases outside the gene matches: 9. The CDR3 consists of 16 residues. Germline loops: CDR1 MNHNY, CDR2 SVGAGI (reference sequence). CDR3 loop: CASSPGTGFSGNTIYF. In nucleotides, the CDR3 is TGTGCCAGCAGTCCAGGGACAGGGTTTTCAGGAAACACCATATATTTT.

J is TRBJ1-1 and V is TRBV5-1; D ambiguous. V gave up 5 bases and J gave up 0 bases, with 8 bases separating them. The CDR3 is made up of 13 amino acids. Germline loops: CDR1 SGHRS, CDR2 YFSETQ. Written as DNA, the CDR3 is TGCGCCAGCAGTCGGGGAGTGAACACTGAAGCTTTCTTT. Protein product: CASSRGVNTEAFF.

The chain carries TRBV5-5 and TRBJ2-7; D ambiguous. This CDR3 comprises 14 residues. V gave up 0 bases and J gave up 1 base, with 8 bases separating them. CDR1 is SGHKS, CDR2 YYEKEE, per germline (reference sequence). CDR3 loop: CASSLVGRSYEQYF. For the CDR3, the DNA is TGTGCCAGCAGCTTGGTAGGCAGGTCCTACGAGCAGTACTTC.

The V and J genes are TRBV2 and TRBJ2-5; the D gene is possibly TRBD2 (5 bases). With 8 bases removed from V and 2 bases from J, the gap between germline ends came to 12 bases. The CDR3 spans 13 residues. Germline V CDR1 and CDR2: SNHLY, FYNNEI. The CDR3 reads CASHVRTQETQYF. CDR3 coding DNA: TGTGCCAGCCACGTGCGGACTCAAGAGACCCAGTACTTC.

The rearrangement uses TRBV11-3 and TRBJ1-3; no definite D call. V lost 4 bases and J lost 0, with 7 bases in between. This CDR3 is 14 amino acids long. The germline V gene has CDR1 SGHNT and CDR2 YENEEA. The CDR3 DNA follows: TGTGCCAGCAGCTCTACAGCCTCTGGAAACACCATATATTTT. Its translation is CASSSTASGNTIYF.

The chain combines TRBV6-1 with TRBJ1-1; D unclear. The CDR3 sequence is 11 residues long. V dropped 7 bases and J dropped 2 bases, with 5 bases sitting between them. Germline CDR1 is MNHNS and CDR2 is SASEGT. The CDR3 region is CASTTNTEAFF. CDR3 nucleotide sequence: TGTGCCAGCACCACTAACACTGAAGCTTTCTTT.

The chain carries TRBV28 and TRBJ1-2; D is possibly TRBD1 (5 bases). Germline V gene data show CDR1 as MDHEN and CDR2 as SYDVKM. The germline V and J ends were trimmed by 6 bases and 2 bases, with 13 bases remaining between them. The CDR3 has 14 residues. The CDR3 coding sequence is TGTGCCAGCAGCCCGGGGGGTTCAAACTATGGCTACACCTTC. Protein product: CASSPGGSNYGYTF.

The chain is built from TRBV6-1 and TRBJ2-7; 7 positions match TRBD2. The V gene's germline CDR1 is MNHNS and CDR2 SASEGT. This CDR3 is 15 amino acids long. With V trimmed by 3 bases and J by 7 bases, 12 bases remained unmatched. CDR3 DNA sequence: TGTGCCAGCAGTGACGGGACTAATCGGATGGGGGAGCAGTACTTC. Encoded protein: CASSDGTNRMGEQYF.

J is TRBJ1-6 and V is TRBV15; D possibly corresponds to TRBD1 (6 bases). This CDR3 comprises 15 residues. With 5 bases removed from V and 6 bases from J, the gap between germline ends came to 14 bases. Germline V CDR1 and CDR2: LNHNV, YYDKDF (reference sequence). The CDR3 loop reads CATSPETGLNSPLHF. For the CDR3, the DNA is TGTGCCACCAGCCCAGAAACAGGGCTTAATTCACCCCTCCACTTT. Full variable domain (remainder filled in from reference TRBV15 and TRBJ1-6): DAMVIQNPRYQVTQFGKPVTLSCSQTLNHNVMYWYQQKSSQAPKLLFHYYDKDFNNEADTPDNFQSRRPNTSFCFLDIRSPGLGDTAMYLCATSPETGLNSPLHFGNGTRLTVT.

CDR3 DNA: TGCGCCAGCAGTGATCCAGCGGGGGGTTACGAGCAGTACTTC. Amino acid sequence: CASSDPAGGYEQYF. The V and J genes are TRBV10-1 and TRBJ2-7, with 9 bases that match TRBD2. This CDR3 has 14 amino acids. Germline lookup yields CDR1 WNHNN and CDR2 SYGVQD (reference sequence). V was clipped by 3 bases and J by 4 bases; unmatched bases: 4.

This rearrangement joins TRBV5-1 to TRBJ2-3; D is unresolved. The CDR3 loop spans 14 amino acids. Trimming shortened V by 5 bases and J by 1 base, and 11 bases separated the two germline ends. Germline assignment: CDR1 SGHRS and CDR2 YFSETQ. CDR3 protein: CASRGGLGTDTQYF. CDR3 bases: TGCGCCAGCAGAGGCGGCCTCGGCACAGATACGCAGTATTTT. Full variable domain (missing parts from reference TRBV5-1 and TRBJ2-3): KAGVTQTPRYLIKTRGQQVTLSCSPISGHRSVSWYQQTPGQGLQFLFEYFSETQRNKGNFPGRFSGRQFSNSRSEMNVSTLELGDSALYLCASRGGLGTDTQYFGPGTRLTVL.

The V call is TRBV7-8, the J call TRBJ1-3, with no clear D. Trimming took 5 bases from V and 0 from J, leaving 11 bases between them. Germline CDR1 is SGHVS and CDR2 is FQNEAQ. CDR3 length equals 15 residues. CDR3 nucleotide sequence: TGTGCCAGCAGCCGGACGGACTTCTCTGGAAACACCATATATTTT. The encoded protein is CASSRTDFSGNTIYF.

V usage is TRBV29-1 and J usage is TRBJ1-2; 10 positions match TRBD1. The CDR3 length is 14 residues. V lost 7 bases, J lost 4 bases, and 9 bases stayed unmatched. The germline V gene encodes CDR1 SQVTM and CDR2 ANQGSEA. This CDR3 is CSAGERQGAYGYTF. CDR3 in DNA: TGCAGCGCCGGGGAGAGACAGGGGGCCTATGGCTACACCTTC.

The gene calls are TRBV6-6 and TRBJ1-3; 9 bases are shared with TRBD1. With V trimmed by 6 bases and J by 0 bases, 3 bases remained unmatched. The CDR3 is 15 residues long. Germline loops: CDR1 MNHNY, CDR2 SVGAGI (reference sequence). In nucleotides, the CDR3 is TGTGCCAGCAGGCGGGACAGGGACTCTGGAAACACCATATATTTT. Amino acids: CASRRDRDSGNTIYF.